This T cell receptor beta chain was sequenced in a study of cytomegalovirus exposure and HLA in healthy donors. This clone has a handful of counts. The PCR employed 60 Vbeta primers together with 13 Jbeta primers. Profiling relied on immunoSEQ multiplex PCR, and the TCRdb table lists in-frame clones only, not all of them. The sample records roughly 140,000 clones, about four fifths being singletons. The ends lost 5 bases at V and 2 bases at J; junction bases unmatched: 6. Germline lookup yields CDR1 MNHEY and CDR2 SVGAGI. This CDR3 spans 15 amino acids. J is TRBJ1-5 and V is TRBV6-5, with 7 nucleotides matching TRBD1. The clonotype was recovered from a man aged 50-59 years in good health and CMV-seropositive. What was sequenced was PBMCs. DNA for the CDR3: TGTGCCAGCAGTCCACAGGGGAGAGGCAATCAGCCCCAGCATTTT. It specifies CASSPQGRGNQPQHF.